The sequence of this TCR beta chain was determined in a study of T cell responses to AZD1222 COVID-19 vaccine. Study results and caveats: Reports say nearly half of spike-specific TCRs go after unmutated variant regions. Spike-specific TCR depth and breadth grew after two AZD1222 doses. Most donors were white British, females outnumbered males, and clonal diversity was possibly underestimated.

Comments on this clone: No antigen is known for it.

The table came from immunoSEQ multiplex PCR; TCRdb's copy has only in-frame clones and leaves some out. The sample has more than 150,000 clones; 94% are singletons. This specimen consisted of peripheral blood, obtained on day 0 of AZD1222 vaccination. The source of this sequence is an adult in good health.

CDR3 sequence: CASSRGSSYEQYF. The CDR3 bases are TGTGCCAGTAGTAGGGGGAGCTCCTACGAGCAGTACTTC. The chain links TRBV19 to TRBJ2-7, with D perhaps assigned TRBD1 or TRBD2 (5 bases each). The CDR3 loop spans 13 amino acids. Per the germline V gene, CDR1 is LNHDA and CDR2 is SQIVND (reference sequence). V lost 4 bases and J 0 bases, leaving 7 bases between the germline ends.